The entry below describes one T cell receptor beta chain. The data are from a study of T cell changes during pregnancy in multiple sclerosis. Sequencing used immunoSEQ multiplex PCR; TCRdb keeps in-frame clones, though not all of them. Of roughly 40,000 clones listed, roughly 87% are singletons. Germline CDR1 is ENHRY and CDR2 is SYGVKD. V was pared by 4 bases and J by 7 bases, with 3 bases of the junction left unmatched. This CDR3 has 14 amino acids. This TCR derives from a female donor with multiple sclerosis, enrolled in a pregnancy study. The genes are TRBV10-3 and TRBJ2-3, with TRBD1 matching 12 bases. The sample was CD4+ T cells from peripheral blood mononuclear cells, taken in the first trimester of pregnancy. The CDR3 region is CAISVGTGGNTQYF. CDR3 nucleotide sequence: TGTGCCATCAGTGTTGGGACAGGGGGCAATACGCAGTATTTT.